This T cell receptor (beta chain) was recovered during a study of cytomegalovirus exposure and HLA in healthy donors. Amplification used 60 Vbeta primers and 13 Jbeta primers. Here immunoSEQ multiplex PCR was the method, and the copy in TCRdb shows in-frame clones only, minus some. The sample shows about 190,000 clones, 60% to 85% of them seen only once. V trimming: 4 bases; J trimming: 2 bases; junction bases outside the gene matches: 7. Germline V lookup: CDR1 SGDLS, CDR2 YYNGEE. The CDR3 covers 17 residues. Sequenced: PBMCs. The clonotype originates from a woman aged 40 to 50 in good health and CMV-seronegative. The V call is TRBV9, the J call TRBJ2-5; 14 bases are a match to TRBD2. In DNA, the CDR3 is TGTGCCAGCAGCCGCGGACTAGCGGGAGGCCTACAAGAGACCCAGTACTTC. Protein product: CASSRGLAGGLQETQYF.